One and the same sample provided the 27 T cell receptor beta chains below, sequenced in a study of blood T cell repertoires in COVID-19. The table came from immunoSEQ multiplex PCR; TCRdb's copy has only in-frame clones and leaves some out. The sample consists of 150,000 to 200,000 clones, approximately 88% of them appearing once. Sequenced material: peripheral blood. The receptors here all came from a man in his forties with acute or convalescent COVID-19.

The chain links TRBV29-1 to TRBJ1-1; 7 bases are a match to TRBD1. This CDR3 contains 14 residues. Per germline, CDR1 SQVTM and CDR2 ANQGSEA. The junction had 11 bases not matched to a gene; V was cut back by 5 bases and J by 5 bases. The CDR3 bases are TGCAGCGTTACAGGGGCTCAGCGAGGGACTGAAGCTTTCTTT. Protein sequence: CSVTGAQRGTEAFF.

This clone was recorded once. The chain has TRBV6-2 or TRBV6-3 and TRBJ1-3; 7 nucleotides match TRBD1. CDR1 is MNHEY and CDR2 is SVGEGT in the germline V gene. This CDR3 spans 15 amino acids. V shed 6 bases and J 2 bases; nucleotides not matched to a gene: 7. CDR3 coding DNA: TGTGCCAGCAGCAAGACAGGGATCGCTGGAAACACCATATATTTT. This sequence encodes CASSKTGIAGNTIYF.

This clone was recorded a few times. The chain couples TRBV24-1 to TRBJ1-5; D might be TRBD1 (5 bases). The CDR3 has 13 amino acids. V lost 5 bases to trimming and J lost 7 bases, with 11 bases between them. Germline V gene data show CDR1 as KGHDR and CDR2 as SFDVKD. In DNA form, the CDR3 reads TGTGCCACCAGTGGGGGAGGGGAGCAGCCCCAGCATTTT. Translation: CATSGGGEQPQHF.

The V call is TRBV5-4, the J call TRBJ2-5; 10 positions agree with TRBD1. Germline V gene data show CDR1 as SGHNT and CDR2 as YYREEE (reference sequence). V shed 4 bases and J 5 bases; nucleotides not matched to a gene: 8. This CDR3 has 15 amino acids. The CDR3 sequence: CASSQDRGGQETQYF. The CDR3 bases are TGTGCCAGCAGCCAGGACAGGGGGGGGCAGGAGACCCAGTACTTC.

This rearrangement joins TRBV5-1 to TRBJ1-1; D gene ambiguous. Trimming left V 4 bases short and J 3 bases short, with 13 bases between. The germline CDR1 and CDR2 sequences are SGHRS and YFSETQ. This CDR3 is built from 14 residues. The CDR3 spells CASSPLLLDTEAFF. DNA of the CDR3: TGCGCCAGCAGCCCTCTCCTCCTTGACACTGAAGCTTTCTTT.

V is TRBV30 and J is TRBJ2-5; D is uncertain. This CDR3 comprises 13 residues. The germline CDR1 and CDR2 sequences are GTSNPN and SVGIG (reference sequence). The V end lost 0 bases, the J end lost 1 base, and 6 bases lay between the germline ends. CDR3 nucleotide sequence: TGTGCCTGGAGTGTTGGAGTCCAAGAGACCCAGTACTTC. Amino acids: CAWSVGVQETQYF.

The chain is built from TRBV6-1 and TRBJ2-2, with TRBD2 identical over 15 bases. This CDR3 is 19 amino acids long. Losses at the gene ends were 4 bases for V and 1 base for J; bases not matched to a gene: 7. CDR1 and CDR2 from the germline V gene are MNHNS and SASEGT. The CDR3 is CASSAGLAGGPENTGELFF. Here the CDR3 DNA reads TGTGCCAGCAGTGCCGGACTAGCGGGGGGGCCGGAGAACACCGGGGAGCTGTTTTTT.

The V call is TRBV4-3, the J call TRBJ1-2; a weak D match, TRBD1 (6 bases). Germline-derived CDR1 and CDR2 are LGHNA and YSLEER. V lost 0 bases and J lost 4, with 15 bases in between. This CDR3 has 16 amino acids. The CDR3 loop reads CASSQDRGGDLYGYTF. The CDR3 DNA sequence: TGCGCCAGCAGCCAAGATCGAGGGGGGGATCTCTATGGCTACACCTTC.

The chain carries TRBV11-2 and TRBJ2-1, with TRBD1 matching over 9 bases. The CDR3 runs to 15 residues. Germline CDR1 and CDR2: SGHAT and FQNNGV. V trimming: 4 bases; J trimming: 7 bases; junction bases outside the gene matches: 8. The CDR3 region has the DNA TGTGCCAGCAGCTACACCGGGACAGGGAGGAATGAGCAGTTCTTC. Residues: CASSYTGTGRNEQFF. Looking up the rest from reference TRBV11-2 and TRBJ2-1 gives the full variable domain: EAGVAQSPRYKIIEKRQSVAFWCNPISGHATLYWYQQILGQGPKLLIQFQNNGVVDDSQLPKDRFSAERLKGVDSTLKIQPAKLEDSAVYLCASSYTGTGRNEQFFGPGTRLTVL.

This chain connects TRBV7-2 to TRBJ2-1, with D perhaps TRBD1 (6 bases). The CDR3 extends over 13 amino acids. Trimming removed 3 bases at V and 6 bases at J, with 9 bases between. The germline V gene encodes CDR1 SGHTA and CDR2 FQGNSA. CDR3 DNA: TGTGCCAGCAGCTTTTACAGGGTCAATGAGCAGTTCTTC. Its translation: CASSFYRVNEQFF.

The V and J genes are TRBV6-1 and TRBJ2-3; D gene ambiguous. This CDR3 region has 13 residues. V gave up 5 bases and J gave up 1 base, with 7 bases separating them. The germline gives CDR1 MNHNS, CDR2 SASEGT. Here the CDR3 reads CASSFEGTDTQYF. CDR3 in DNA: TGTGCCAGCAGTTTTGAGGGCACAGATACGCAGTATTTT.

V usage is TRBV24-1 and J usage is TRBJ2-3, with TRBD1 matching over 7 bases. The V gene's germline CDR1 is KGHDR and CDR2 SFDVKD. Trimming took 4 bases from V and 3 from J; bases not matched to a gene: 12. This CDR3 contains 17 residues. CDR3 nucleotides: TGTGCCACCAGTGACCCCGCCCGGGACAGCTATACAGATACGCAGTATTTT. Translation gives CATSDPARDSYTDTQYF.

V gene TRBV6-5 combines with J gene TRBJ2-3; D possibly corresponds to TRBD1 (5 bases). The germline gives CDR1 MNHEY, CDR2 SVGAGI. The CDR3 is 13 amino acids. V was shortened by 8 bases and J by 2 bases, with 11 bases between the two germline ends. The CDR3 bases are TGTGCCAGCCTTCAGGACAACACAGATACGCAGTATTTT. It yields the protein CASLQDNTDTQYF.

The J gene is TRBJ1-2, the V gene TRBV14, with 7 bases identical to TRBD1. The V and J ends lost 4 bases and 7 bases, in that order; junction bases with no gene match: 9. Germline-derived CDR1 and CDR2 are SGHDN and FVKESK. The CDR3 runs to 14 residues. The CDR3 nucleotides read TGTGCCAGCAGCCCCAGACAGGGTTTTGGTGGCTACACCTTC. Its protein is CASSPRQGFGGYTF.

The CDR3 nucleotides are TGTGCCAGCAGTGAAAGGGGGTACGAGCAGTACTTC. Amino acids: CASSERGYEQYF. The genes are TRBV2 and TRBJ2-7, with a possible D match to TRBD1 (6 bases). Germline V gene lookup returns CDR1 SNHLY and CDR2 FYNNEI. The length of the CDR3 is 12 residues. V was clipped by 2 bases and J by 4 bases, with 6 bases between them.

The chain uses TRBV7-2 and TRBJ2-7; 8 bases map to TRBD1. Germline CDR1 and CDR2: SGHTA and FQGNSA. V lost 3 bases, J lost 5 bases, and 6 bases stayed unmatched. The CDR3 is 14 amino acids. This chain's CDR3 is CASSFDRGPDEQYF. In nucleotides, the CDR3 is TGTGCCAGCAGCTTTGACAGGGGACCGGACGAGCAGTACTTC.

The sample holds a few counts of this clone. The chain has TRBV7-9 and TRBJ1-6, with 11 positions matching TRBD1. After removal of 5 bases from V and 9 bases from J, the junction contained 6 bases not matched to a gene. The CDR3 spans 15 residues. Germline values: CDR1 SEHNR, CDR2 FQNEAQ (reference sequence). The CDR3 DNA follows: TGTGCCAGCAGCCTACCCGGGACAGGGGGTTCACCCCTCCACTTT. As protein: CASSLPGTGGSPLHF. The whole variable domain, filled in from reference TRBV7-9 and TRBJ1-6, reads DTGVSQNPRHKITKRGQNVTFRCDPISEHNRLYWYRQTLGQGPEFLTYFQNEAQLEKSRLLSDRFSAERPKGSFSTLEIQRTEQGDSAMYLCASSLPGTGGSPLHFGNGTRLTVT.

DNA of the CDR3: TGTGCCAGCAGTGAACTAGCGGGGGGGCTCACAGATACGCAGTATTTT. Translated, it gives CASSELAGGLTDTQYF. V gene TRBV6-1 combines with J gene TRBJ2-3, with 12 bases aligning to TRBD2. V lost 2 bases, J lost 2 bases, and 2 bases stayed unmatched. CDR1 and CDR2 from the germline V gene are MNHNS and SASEGT. The CDR3 sequence is 16 residues long.

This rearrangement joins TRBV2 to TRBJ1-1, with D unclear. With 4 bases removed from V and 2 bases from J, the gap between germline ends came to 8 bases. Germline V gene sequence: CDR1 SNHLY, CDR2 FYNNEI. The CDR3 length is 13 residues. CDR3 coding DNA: TGTGCCAGCAGTGGGGAGGGCAACACTGAAGCTTTCTTT. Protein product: CASSGEGNTEAFF.

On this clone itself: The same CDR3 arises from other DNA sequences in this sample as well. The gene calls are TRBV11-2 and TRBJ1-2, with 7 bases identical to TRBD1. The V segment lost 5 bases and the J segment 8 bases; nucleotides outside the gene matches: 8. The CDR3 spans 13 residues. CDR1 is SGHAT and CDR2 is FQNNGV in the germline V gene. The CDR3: CASSPDRVRGYTF. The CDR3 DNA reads TGTGCCAGCAGCCCTGACAGGGTGAGGGGCTACACCTTC. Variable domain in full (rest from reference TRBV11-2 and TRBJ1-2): EAGVAQSPRYKIIEKRQSVAFWCNPISGHATLYWYQQILGQGPKLLIQFQNNGVVDDSQLPKDRFSAERLKGVDSTLKIQPAKLEDSAVYLCASSPDRVRGYTFGSGTRLTVV.

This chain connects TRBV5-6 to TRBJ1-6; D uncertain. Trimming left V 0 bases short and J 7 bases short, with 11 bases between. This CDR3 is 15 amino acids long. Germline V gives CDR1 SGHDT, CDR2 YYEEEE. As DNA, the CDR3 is TGTGCCAGCAGCTTGGGGGCACAGATCAATTCACCCCTCCACTTT. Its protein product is CASSLGAQINSPLHF.

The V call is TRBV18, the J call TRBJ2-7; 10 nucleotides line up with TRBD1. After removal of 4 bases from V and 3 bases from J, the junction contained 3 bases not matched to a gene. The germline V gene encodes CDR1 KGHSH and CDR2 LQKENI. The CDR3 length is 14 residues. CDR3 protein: CASSRRDRGYEQYF. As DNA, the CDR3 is TGTGCCAGCTCACGCCGGGACAGGGGCTACGAGCAGTACTTC.

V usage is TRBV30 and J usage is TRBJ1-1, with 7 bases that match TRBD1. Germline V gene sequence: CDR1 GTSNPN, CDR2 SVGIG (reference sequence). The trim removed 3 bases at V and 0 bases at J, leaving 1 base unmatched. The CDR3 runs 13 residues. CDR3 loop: CAWRDRMNTEAFF. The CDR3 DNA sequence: TGTGCCTGGAGGGACAGGATGAACACTGAAGCTTTCTTT. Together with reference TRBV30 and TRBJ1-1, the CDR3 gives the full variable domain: SQTIHQWPATLVQPVGSPLSLECTVEGTSNPNLYWYRQAAGRGLQLLFYSVGIGQISSEVPQNLSASRPQDRQFILSSKKLLLSDSGFYLCAWRDRMNTEAFFGQGTRLTVV.

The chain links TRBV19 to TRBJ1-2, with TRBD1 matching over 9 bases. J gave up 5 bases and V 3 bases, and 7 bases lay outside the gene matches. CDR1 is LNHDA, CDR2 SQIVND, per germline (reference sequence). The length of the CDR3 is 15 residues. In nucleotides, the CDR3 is TGTGCCAGTAGTATGCCCGACAGGGGGTTATATGGCTACACCTTC. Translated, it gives CASSMPDRGLYGYTF.

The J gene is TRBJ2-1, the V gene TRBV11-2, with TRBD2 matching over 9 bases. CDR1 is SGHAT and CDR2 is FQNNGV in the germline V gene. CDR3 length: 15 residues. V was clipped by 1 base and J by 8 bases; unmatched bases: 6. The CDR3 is CASSLVPAGGYEQFF. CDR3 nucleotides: TGTGCCAGCAGCTTAGTTCCAGCGGGGGGCTATGAGCAGTTCTTC.

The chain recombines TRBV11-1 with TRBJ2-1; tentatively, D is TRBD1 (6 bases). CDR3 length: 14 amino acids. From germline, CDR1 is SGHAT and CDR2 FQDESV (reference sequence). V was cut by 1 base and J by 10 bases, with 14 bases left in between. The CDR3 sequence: CASSLGAGEWEQFF. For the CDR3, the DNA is TGTGCCAGCAGCTTAGGGGCAGGGGAGTGGGAGCAGTTCTTC.

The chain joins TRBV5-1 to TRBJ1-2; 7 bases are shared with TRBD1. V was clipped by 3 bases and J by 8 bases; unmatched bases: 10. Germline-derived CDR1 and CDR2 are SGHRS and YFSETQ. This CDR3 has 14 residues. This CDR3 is CASSSTGWSEGYTF. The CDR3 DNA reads TGCGCCAGCAGCTCGACAGGGTGGTCGGAAGGCTACACCTTC.